These 23 T cell receptor beta chains share one sample of origin, sequenced in a study of OX40 agonist ivuxolimab in advanced cancers. Generated by immunoSEQ multiplex PCR, the TCRdb table keeps only in-frame clones and is missing some. The sample carries just under 85,000 clones, 84% recorded once. Sequences were derived from CD4+ or CD8+ T cells sorted from blood, sampled in a trial of the OX40 agonist ivuxolimab. The source of these receptors is an adult with an advanced solid tumor such as melanoma, head and neck, liver or kidney cancer.

This chain links TRBV29-1 with TRBJ1-4, with D perhaps matching TRBD1 (6 bases). This CDR3 region has 13 residues. Germline V CDR1 and CDR2: SQVTM, ANQGSEA. V dropped 5 bases and J dropped 6 bases, with 13 bases sitting between them. CDR3: CSVTGPGDEKLFF. The CDR3 nucleotides read TGCAGCGTTACAGGGCCGGGGGATGAAAAACTGTTTTTT.

V gene TRBV7-9 combines with J gene TRBJ1-2; 7 nucleotides match TRBD1. Looked up from germline, CDR1 is SEHNR and CDR2 is FQNEAQ (reference sequence). V was clipped by 6 bases and J by 1 base; unmatched bases: 2. This CDR3 comprises 13 residues. CDR3 loop: CASRRDSNYGYTF. In DNA, the CDR3 is TGTGCCAGCAGACGGGACAGTAACTATGGCTACACCTTC. The whole variable domain, filled in from reference TRBV7-9 and TRBJ1-2, reads DTGVSQNPRHKITKRGQNVTFRCDPISEHNRLYWYRQTLGQGPEFLTYFQNEAQLEKSRLLSDRFSAERPKGSFSTLEIQRTEQGDSAMYLCASRRDSNYGYTFGSGTRLTVV.

V and J are TRBV6-1 and TRBJ2-2; D is possibly TRBD2 (5 bases). CDR3 length: 15 residues. V was cut by 6 bases and J by 3 bases, with 14 bases left in between. CDR1 and CDR2 from the germline V gene are MNHNS and SASEGT. The CDR3 is CASRAISGDTGELFF. In DNA, the CDR3 is TGTGCCAGCAGGGCCATATCCGGGGACACCGGGGAGCTGTTTTTT.

This clone was counted only a few times. V usage is TRBV4-1 and J usage is TRBJ1-6, with D unclear. The germline V and J ends were trimmed by 3 bases and 7 bases, with 10 bases remaining between them. The CDR3 is made up of 14 amino acids. Germline V gene lookup returns CDR1 MGHRA and CDR2 YSYEKL. The CDR3 loop is CASSQRTGNSPLHF. Here the CDR3 DNA reads TGCGCCAGCAGCCAGCGGACTGGAAATTCACCCCTCCACTTT.

The chain recombines TRBV6-1 with TRBJ1-1, with D uncertain. The CDR3 spans 13 residues. The V end was cut by 7 bases, the J end by 5 bases, with 14 bases between. The germline V gene encodes CDR1 MNHNS and CDR2 SASEGT. The CDR3 here is CASIPGKETEAFF. The CDR3 nucleotides read TGTGCCAGCATACCCGGAAAAGAGACTGAAGCTTTCTTT.

The chain has TRBV4-2 and TRBJ2-7; D unresolved. CDR3 size: 14 residues. V was shortened by 0 bases and J by 3 bases, with 9 bases between the two germline ends. Per germline, CDR1 LGHNA and CDR2 YNFKEQ. CDR3 residues: CASSQEVMGYEQYF. In DNA form, the CDR3 reads TGTGCCAGCAGCCAAGAAGTGATGGGCTACGAGCAGTACTTC.

The rearrangement uses TRBV6-1 and TRBJ2-5; D is uncertain. Per the germline V gene, CDR1 is MNHNS and CDR2 is SASEGT. This CDR3 region has 15 residues. Trimming took off 3 bases at V and 5 bases at J, with 16 bases between the two ends. The CDR3 sequence: CASSERSRFRETQYF. The CDR3 nucleotides are TGTGCCAGCAGTGAGAGGTCAAGGTTCAGGGAGACCCAGTACTTC.

The chain uses TRBV11-3 and TRBJ1-5; 9 bases align to TRBD1. The CDR3 has 18 amino acids. The V gene's germline CDR1 is SGHNT and CDR2 YENEEA. With V trimmed by 5 bases and J by 2 bases, 13 bases remained unmatched. Here the CDR3 DNA reads TGTGCCAGCAGCCCACACCTCCCGGGACAGGGCGGCAATCAGCCCCAGCATTTT. This encodes CASSPHLPGQGGNQPQHF.

The count of this clone is one. The genes are TRBV5-4 and TRBJ2-1; 15 nucleotides align to TRBD2. Germline trimming cut 0 bases from V and 4 bases from J; bases unmatched to any gene: 11. The CDR3 sequence is 20 residues long. CDR1 and CDR2 (germline): SGHNT, YYREEE (reference sequence). CDR3 in amino acids: CASSLDGLAGGPREYNEQFF. The CDR3, as DNA: TGTGCCAGCAGCTTGGATGGACTAGCGGGGGGGCCGCGTGAGTACAATGAGCAGTTCTTC.

The chain employs TRBV15 and TRBJ1-6; perhaps TRBD1 as D (6 bases). V lost 0 bases and J 11 bases, leaving 8 bases between the germline ends. The CDR3 covers 13 residues. Germline V gene lookup returns CDR1 LNHNV and CDR2 YYDKDF (reference sequence). DNA for the CDR3: TGTGCCACCAGCAGAGATCAGGGGACACCCCTCCACTTT. Its protein is CATSRDQGTPLHF.

The chain is built from TRBV7-2 and TRBJ1-1; D remains unclear. Germline CDR1 reads SGHTA; CDR2 reads FQGNSA. Trimming took off 2 bases at V and 1 base at J, with 14 bases between the two ends. The CDR3 length is 16 residues. Here the CDR3 reads CASSLRSGRRNTEAFF. In DNA, the CDR3 is TGTGCCAGCAGCTTAAGATCCGGGAGACGGAACACTGAAGCTTTCTTT.

The chain joins TRBV6-1 to TRBJ1-4, with 9 bases identical to TRBD1. Per germline, CDR1 MNHNS and CDR2 SASEGT. The V gene end was trimmed by 5 bases and the J gene end by 5 bases; junction bases not matched to a gene: 3. This CDR3 has 14 amino acids. In DNA, the CDR3 is TGTGCCAGCAGTCACAGGGGGCGAAATGAAAAACTGTTTTTT. Its protein is CASSHRGRNEKLFF.

The gene calls are TRBV7-6 and TRBJ1-2; 8 positions agree with TRBD1. The germline V gene encodes CDR1 SGHVS and CDR2 FNYEAQ. CDR3 size: 14 residues. J gave up 4 bases and V 3 bases, and 4 bases lay outside the gene matches. The CDR3 reads CASSFDDRGYGYTF. The DNA for the CDR3 is TGTGCCAGCAGCTTTGATGACAGGGGCTATGGCTACACCTTC.

The J gene is TRBJ1-4, the V gene TRBV25-1; no clear D. In germline, CDR1 is MGHDK, CDR2 SYGVNS. The CDR3 extends over 14 amino acids. Between the trimmed V and J ends, which lost 4 bases and 8 bases, there was a span of 14 bases. The DNA of the CDR3 is TGTGCCAGCAGTGCTGGAGGGAGTCGCGAAAAACTGTTTTTT. It encodes CASSAGGSREKLFF.

J is TRBJ1-1 and V is TRBV7-9, with 8 bases aligning to TRBD1. After removal of 5 bases from V and 3 bases from J, the junction contained 5 bases not matched to a gene. Germline-derived CDR1 and CDR2 are SEHNR and FQNEAQ (reference sequence). This CDR3 contains 14 residues. The CDR3 loop reads CASSESQGDTEAFF. In nucleotides, the CDR3 is TGTGCCAGCAGCGAATCACAGGGGGACACTGAAGCTTTCTTT.

The chain uses TRBV4-3 and TRBJ1-6; 8 positions agree with TRBD1. Per the germline V gene, CDR1 is LGHNA and CDR2 is YSLEER. There are 14 residues in the CDR3. Trimming removed 5 bases from V and 8 bases from J; junction bases left unmatched: 5. CDR3 nucleotide sequence: TGCGCCAGCAGCAGGACAGGGCGGTATTCACCCCTCCACTTT. Its protein product is CASSRTGRYSPLHF.

The chain is built from TRBV18 and TRBJ2-1; 7 nucleotides agree with TRBD2. Germline assignment: CDR1 KGHSH and CDR2 LQKENI. There are 17 residues in the CDR3. With 2 bases clipped from V and 0 bases from J, the junction kept 7 bases outside the gene matches. The CDR3 region has the DNA TGTGCCAGCTCACCAAAGGGCCGCGGGGGCTCCTACAATGAGCAGTTCTTC. It specifies CASSPKGRGGSYNEQFF.

The chain couples TRBV7-3 to TRBJ1-6; possibly TRBD1 for D (6 bases). Germline V lookup: CDR1 SGHTA, CDR2 FQGTGA. The CDR3 contains 15 residues. The V and J ends lost 1 base and 5 bases respectively, with 9 bases between them. For the CDR3, the DNA is TGTGCCAGCAGCTTAAAGGGGACAAATAATTCACCCCTCCACTTT. This translates into CASSLKGTNNSPLHF.

The chain has TRBV10-3 and TRBJ2-2; D call uncertain. Trimming shortened V by 0 bases and J by 8 bases, and 4 bases separated the two germline ends. This CDR3 contains 12 residues. In germline, CDR1 is ENHRY, CDR2 SYGVKD. DNA of the CDR3: TGTGCCATCAGTGAGTCGCAGGGGGAGCTGTTTTTT. Translating it yields CAISESQGELFF.

At least ten counts were recorded for this clone. The chain recombines TRBV2 with TRBJ1-6; D not resolved. The length of the CDR3 is 12 residues. V was trimmed by 8 bases and J by 10 bases, leaving 12 bases between them. Germline V gene sequence: CDR1 SNHLY, CDR2 FYNNEI. CDR3 residues: CASLIEESPLHF. The CDR3 nucleotides read TGTGCCAGCCTGATCGAGGAGTCACCCCTCCACTTT.

This rearrangement joins TRBV27 to TRBJ1-4, with D possibly TRBD1 on 5 matching bases. The V end was cut by 3 bases, the J end by 5 bases, with 10 bases between. The CDR3 is made up of 14 amino acids. From germline, CDR1 is MNHEY and CDR2 SMNVEV (reference sequence). The CDR3 spells CASSLQGFNEKLFF. The CDR3 nucleotides are TGTGCCAGCAGTTTGCAGGGATTCAATGAAAAACTGTTTTTT. Combining the CDR3 with reference TRBV27 and TRBJ1-4 gives the whole variable domain EAQVTQNPRYLITVTGKKLTVTCSQNMNHEYMSWYRQDPGLGLRQIYYSMNVEVTDKGDVPEGYKVSRKEKRNFPLILESPSPNQTSLYFCASSLQGFNEKLFFGSGTQLSVL.

The chain carries TRBV5-1 and TRBJ2-3; TRBD1 agrees at 8 bases. There are 14 residues in the CDR3. CDR1 and CDR2 from the germline V gene are SGHRS and YFSETQ. With 2 bases clipped from V and 4 bases from J, the junction kept 3 bases outside the gene matches. The CDR3 reads CASSFGQGPDTQYF. Here the CDR3 DNA reads TGCGCCAGCAGCTTTGGACAGGGTCCAGATACGCAGTATTTT.

The V and J genes are TRBV5-4 and TRBJ1-5; TRBD1 might be the D (5 bases). Germline lookup yields CDR1 SGHNT and CDR2 YYREEE (reference sequence). V lost 4 bases and J lost 3, with 14 bases in between. The CDR3 loop spans 15 amino acids. The CDR3 region is CASSPGTDLNQPQHF. The DNA of the CDR3 is TGTGCCAGCAGCCCAGGGACGGACCTCAATCAGCCCCAGCATTTT.